This TCR beta chain was captured in a study of blood T cell repertoires in COVID-19. At the level of the study: The cDNA or gDNA used as material had been derived from T cells, B-cell-depleted T cells, or PBMCs.

Cohorts were assigned according to the clinical history that participants reported. Either two negative PCRs, clearance, or symptom resolution qualified Cohort 3 donors as recovered. TCRdb's copy holds only in-frame clones and misses some; the assay was immunoSEQ multiplex PCR. The profile covers a few hundred thousand clones, with around 84% appearing a single time and more than 1.5% taken by the ten largest. The J segment lost 3 bases and the V segment lost 5 bases, leaving 11 bases of the junction unmatched. The CDR3 sequence is 16 residues long. Germline values: CDR1 SGHVS, CDR2 FNYEAQ. The sequenced sample was PBMCs or T cells enriched from blood (not recorded which). The chain employs TRBV7-6 and TRBJ1-1; 8 bases match TRBD1. The TCR originated in a man aged 40-49 years who had recovered from COVID-19. The chain's CDR3 is CASSPGTGFGDTEAFF. The CDR3 nucleotides are TGTGCCAGCAGCCCCGGGACAGGATTTGGGGACACTGAAGCTTTCTTT.